This T cell receptor beta chain derives from a study of shared clonotypes between healthy human individuals. Study-level points and caveats: Between a handful of donors, naive CD4 clonotypes were shared at a level of roughly 5.5%. Against clonotypes common to all four donors, non-shared ones had lower generation probabilities.

Sequencing was performed with immunoSEQ multiplex PCR; in TCRdb, only in-frame clones are kept and a portion is missing. This sample carries approximately 110,000 clones, approximately 65% of them seen once, and the ten largest clones take approximately 25%. This clone occurred a few times. Antigen unknown. The CDR3 is made up of 14 amino acids. V dropped 2 bases and J dropped 1 base, with 9 bases sitting between them. Germline assignment: CDR1 SGDLS and CDR2 YYNGEE. Donors were Caucasian adults residing in Nashville, Tennessee, USA. CCR7-negative CD45RA+ TemRA cells were pooled with CD45RO+ cells for CD8 memory.

This chain connects TRBV9 to TRBJ1-1; no clear D. The sequence came from a woman in her 30s in good health. Sequenced sample: memory CD8+ T cells sorted from blood. Subset reported: CD45RO+ cells pooled with CCR7-negative TemRA cells. CDR3 DNA: TGTGCCAGCAGCGTTGGGTACGCGAACACTGAAGCTTTCTTT. It specifies CASSVGYANTEAFF.